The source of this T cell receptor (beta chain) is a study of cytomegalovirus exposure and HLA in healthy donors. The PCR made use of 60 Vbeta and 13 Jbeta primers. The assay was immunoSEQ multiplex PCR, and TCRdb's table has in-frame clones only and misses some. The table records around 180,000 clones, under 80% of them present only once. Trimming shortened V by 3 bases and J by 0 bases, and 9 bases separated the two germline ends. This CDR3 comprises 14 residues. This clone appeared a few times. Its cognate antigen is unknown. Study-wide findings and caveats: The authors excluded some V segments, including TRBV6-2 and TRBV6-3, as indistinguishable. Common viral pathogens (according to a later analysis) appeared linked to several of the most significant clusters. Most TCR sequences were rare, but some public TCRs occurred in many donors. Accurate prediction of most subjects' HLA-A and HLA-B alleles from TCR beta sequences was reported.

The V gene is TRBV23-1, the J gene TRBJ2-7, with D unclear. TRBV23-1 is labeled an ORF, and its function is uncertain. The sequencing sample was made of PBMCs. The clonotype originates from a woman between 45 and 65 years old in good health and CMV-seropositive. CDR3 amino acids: CASSQPVSSYEQYF. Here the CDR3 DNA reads TGCGCCAGCAGTCAGCCTGTGAGCTCCTACGAGCAGTACTTC.